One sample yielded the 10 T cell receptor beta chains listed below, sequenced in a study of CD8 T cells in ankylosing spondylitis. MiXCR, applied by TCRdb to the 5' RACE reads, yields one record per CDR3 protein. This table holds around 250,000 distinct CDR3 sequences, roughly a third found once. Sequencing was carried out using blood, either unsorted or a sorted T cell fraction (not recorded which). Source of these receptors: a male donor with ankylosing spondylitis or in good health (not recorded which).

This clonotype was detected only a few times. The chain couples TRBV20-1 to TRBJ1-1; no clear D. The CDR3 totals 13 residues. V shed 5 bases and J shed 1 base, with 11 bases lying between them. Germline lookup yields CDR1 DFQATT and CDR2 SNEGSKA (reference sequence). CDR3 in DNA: TGCAGTGCTCCGGGCTACGAGAACACTGAAGCTTTCTTT. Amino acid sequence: CSAPGYENTEAFF.

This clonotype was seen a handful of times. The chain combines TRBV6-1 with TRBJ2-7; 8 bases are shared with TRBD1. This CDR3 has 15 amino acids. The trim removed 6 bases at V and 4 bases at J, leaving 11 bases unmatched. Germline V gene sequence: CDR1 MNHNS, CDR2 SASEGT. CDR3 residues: CASRRGQGEGYEQYF. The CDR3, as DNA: TGTGCCAGCAGACGTGGACAGGGTGAGGGGTACGAGCAGTACTTC.

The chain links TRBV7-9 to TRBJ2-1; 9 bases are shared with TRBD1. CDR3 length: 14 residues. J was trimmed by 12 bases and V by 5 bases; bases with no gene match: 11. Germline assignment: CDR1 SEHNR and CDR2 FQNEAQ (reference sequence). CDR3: CASSTGGDNRGQFF. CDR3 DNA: TGTGCCAGCAGCACAGGGGGCGATAACAGGGGGCAGTTCTTC.

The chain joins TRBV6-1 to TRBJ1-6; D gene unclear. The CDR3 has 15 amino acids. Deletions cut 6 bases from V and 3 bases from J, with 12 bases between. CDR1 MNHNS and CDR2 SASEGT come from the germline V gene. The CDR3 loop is CASSPQPIYNSPLHF. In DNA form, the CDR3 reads TGTGCCAGCAGCCCCCAACCAATCTATAATTCACCCCTCCACTTT.

The CDR3 region has the DNA TGCGCCAGCAGCGCTCAATACACTAGCACAGATACGCAGTATTTT. Its protein is CASSAQYTSTDTQYF. V gene TRBV4-1 combines with J gene TRBJ2-3, with no clear D. Germline loops: CDR1 MGHRA, CDR2 YSYEKL. Deletions cut 5 bases from V and 0 bases from J, with 12 bases between. This CDR3 region has 15 residues.

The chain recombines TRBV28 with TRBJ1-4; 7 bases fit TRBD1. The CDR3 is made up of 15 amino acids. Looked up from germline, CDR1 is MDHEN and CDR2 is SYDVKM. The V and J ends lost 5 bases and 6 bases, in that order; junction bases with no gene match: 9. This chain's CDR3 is CASSPLGQDYEKLFF. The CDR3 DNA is TGTGCCAGCAGTCCACTTGGACAGGATTATGAAAAACTGTTTTTT.

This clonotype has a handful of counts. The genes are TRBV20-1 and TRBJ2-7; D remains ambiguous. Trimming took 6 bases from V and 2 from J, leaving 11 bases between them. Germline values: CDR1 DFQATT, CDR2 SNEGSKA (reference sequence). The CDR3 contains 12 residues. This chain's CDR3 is CSAVGQAYEQYF. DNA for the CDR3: TGCAGTGCGGTCGGGCAAGCCTACGAGCAGTACTTC.

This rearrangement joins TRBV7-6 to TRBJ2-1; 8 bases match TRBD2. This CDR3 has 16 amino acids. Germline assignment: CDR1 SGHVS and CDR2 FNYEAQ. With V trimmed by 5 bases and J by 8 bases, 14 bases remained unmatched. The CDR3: CASSAALAAIGDEQFF. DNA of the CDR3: TGTGCCAGCAGCGCCGCACTAGCGGCTATTGGGGATGAGCAGTTCTTC.

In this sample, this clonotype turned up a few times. In nucleotides, the CDR3 is TGTGCCAGCAGCGCCGCCGGCGCGGGGTCGGAAGCTTTCTTT. This encodes CASSAAGAGSEAFF. This sequence joins TRBV5-5 and TRBJ1-1, with D unresolved. V was clipped by 4 bases and J by 8 bases, with 18 bases between them. Germline V lookup: CDR1 SGHKS, CDR2 YYEKEE (reference sequence). This CDR3 region has 14 residues.

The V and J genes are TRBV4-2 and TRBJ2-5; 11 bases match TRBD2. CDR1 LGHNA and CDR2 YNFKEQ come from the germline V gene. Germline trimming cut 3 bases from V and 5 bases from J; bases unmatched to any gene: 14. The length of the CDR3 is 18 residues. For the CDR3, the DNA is TGTGCCAGCAGCCATCTTCTAGCGGGGGGTGTTGCGTGGGAGACCCAGTACTTC. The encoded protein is CASSHLLAGGVAWETQYF.